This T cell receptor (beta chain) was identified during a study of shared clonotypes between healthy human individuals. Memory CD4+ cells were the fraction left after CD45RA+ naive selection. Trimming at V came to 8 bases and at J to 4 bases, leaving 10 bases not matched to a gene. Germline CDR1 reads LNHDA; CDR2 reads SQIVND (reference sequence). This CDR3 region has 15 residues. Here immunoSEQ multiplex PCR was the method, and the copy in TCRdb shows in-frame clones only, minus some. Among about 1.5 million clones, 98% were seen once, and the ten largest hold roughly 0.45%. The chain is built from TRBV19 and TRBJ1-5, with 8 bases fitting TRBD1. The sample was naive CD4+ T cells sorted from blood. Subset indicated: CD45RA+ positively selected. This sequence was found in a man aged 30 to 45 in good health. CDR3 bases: TGTGCCAGTGGTTTGACAGGGGTTTGGAATCAGCCCCAGCATTTT. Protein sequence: CASGLTGVWNQPQHF.